One sample yielded the 14 T cell receptor beta chains listed below, sequenced in a study of a mutant IDH1 vaccine in newly diagnosed glioma. Time point given: week 5, during vaccination. Each vaccine dose was 300 ug of mutant IDH1 20-mer peptide, with topical imiquimod. No antigen has been identified for these receptors. The protocol was immunoSEQ multiplex PCR, while the TCRdb copy is restricted to in-frame clones and leaves out a portion. The profile shows roughly 50,000 clones, 81% of them singletons. Material: PBMCs, obtained from a glioma patient whose treatment included an IDH1 peptide vaccine. The receptors stem from a man in his thirties or forties with glioma.

This clone appeared a few times. This sequence joins TRBV4-1 and TRBJ1-1, with no clear D. Trimming cost V 0 bases and J 5 bases, with 13 bases left between them. This CDR3 comprises 15 residues. Germline loops: CDR1 MGHRA, CDR2 YSYEKL. CDR3 coding DNA: TGCGCCAGCAGCCAAGAGCGAGGAGGTTTGACTGAAGCTTTCTTT. As protein: CASSQERGGLTEAFF.

The rearrangement links TRBV6-5 to TRBJ2-7; 8 nucleotides line up with TRBD1. Trimming removed 6 bases from V and 3 bases from J; junction bases left unmatched: 7. This CDR3 has 14 amino acids. CDR1 and CDR2 (germline): MNHEY, SVGAGI. The CDR3 DNA follows: TGTGCCAGCAGGAGAACGACAGGGGTCTACGAGCAGTACTTC. Translated: CASRRTTGVYEQYF.

This sequence joins TRBV5-4 and TRBJ2-1; 7 nucleotides agree with TRBD2. The CDR3 contains 16 residues. Trimming removed 4 bases from V and 0 bases from J; junction bases left unmatched: 7. Per germline, CDR1 SGHNT and CDR2 YYREEE (reference sequence). This CDR3 reads CASSSGTPSSYNEQFF. CDR3 in DNA: TGTGCCAGCAGCAGCGGGACTCCGTCCTCCTACAATGAGCAGTTCTTC.

The CDR3 nucleotides read TGTGCCAGCAGTTTATTCGGGACAGGGTCTTCCGGCACTGAAGCTTTCTTT. Its protein is CASSLFGTGSSGTEAFF. V gene TRBV28 combines with J gene TRBJ1-1, with 9 nucleotides matching TRBD1. This CDR3 region has 17 residues. Germline loops: CDR1 MDHEN, CDR2 SYDVKM. V was pared by 1 base and J by 4 bases, with 10 bases of the junction left unmatched. Based on the CDR3 plus reference TRBV28 and TRBJ1-1, the full variable domain is DVKVTQSSRYLVKRTGEKVFLECVQDMDHENMFWYRQDPGLGLRLIYFSYDVKMKEKGDIPEGYSVSREKKERFSLILESASTNQTSMYLCASSLFGTGSSGTEAFFGQGTRLTVV.

This rearrangement joins TRBV4-1 to TRBJ2-7; D not certain. The germline V and J ends were trimmed by 1 base and 3 bases, with 7 bases remaining between them. The CDR3 totals 13 residues. Germline-derived CDR1 and CDR2 are MGHRA and YSYEKL. In nucleotides, the CDR3 is TGCGCCAGCAGCCAAGTGGGGATCTACGAGCAGTACTTC. Protein sequence: CASSQVGIYEQYF.

The chain recombines TRBV15 with TRBJ1-3, with 11 bases aligning to TRBD1. The CDR3 has 15 amino acids. The ends lost 3 bases at V and 7 bases at J; junction bases unmatched: 5. Germline V CDR1 and CDR2: LNHNV, YYDKDF (reference sequence). The CDR3: CATSREGTGGNTIYF. CDR3 nucleotides: TGTGCCACCAGCAGGGAGGGGACAGGGGGGAACACCATATATTTT.

The genes are TRBV19 and TRBJ1-5, with 7 bases lining up with TRBD1. The ends lost 5 bases at V and 1 base at J; junction bases unmatched: 8. The germline V gene encodes CDR1 LNHDA and CDR2 SQIVND (reference sequence). CDR3 length: 16 amino acids. CDR3 coding DNA: TGTGCCAGTAGTCTAGGGGACAGTTGGAGCAATCAGCCCCAGCATTTT. It is translated as CASSLGDSWSNQPQHF.

This chain joins TRBV19 and TRBJ1-5, with D possibly being TRBD1 (6 bases). Trimming shortened V by 6 bases and J by 3 bases, and 9 bases separated the two germline ends. Germline V lookup: CDR1 LNHDA, CDR2 SQIVND (reference sequence). The CDR3 spans 13 residues. In nucleotides, the CDR3 is TGTGCCAGTAGAAACAGGGACAATCAGCCCCAGCATTTT. Translation gives CASRNRDNQPQHF.

The rearrangement uses TRBV19 and TRBJ1-5; tentative D call: TRBD1 (5 bases). V was cut by 6 bases and J by 3 bases, with 12 bases left in between. The CDR3 contains 14 residues. CDR1 is LNHDA, CDR2 SQIVND, per germline (reference sequence). The CDR3 loop is CASRQGLINQPQHF. In nucleotides, the CDR3 is TGTGCCAGTAGGCAGGGCTTGATCAATCAGCCCCAGCATTTT.

This clone has just one count. This chain connects TRBV19 to TRBJ1-2, with D hard to call. The CDR3 has 11 residues. Germline V gene lookup returns CDR1 LNHDA and CDR2 SQIVND (reference sequence). The V end was cut by 6 bases, the J end by 2 bases, with 4 bases between. CDR3 residues: CASSQNYGYTF. CDR3 nucleotides: TGTGCCAGTAGCCAGAACTATGGCTACACCTTC.

The J gene is TRBJ1-4, the V gene TRBV6-5, with D unclear. The CDR3 totals 15 residues. Between the trimmed V and J ends, which lost 0 bases and 8 bases, there was a span of 13 bases. Germline values: CDR1 MNHEY, CDR2 SVGAGI. This chain's CDR3 is CASSYSGFGEEKLFF. The DNA of the CDR3 is TGTGCCAGCAGTTACTCGGGTTTCGGAGAAGAAAAACTGTTTTTT.

This clone was picked up one time. The chain is built from TRBV27 and TRBJ2-7, with D possibly called TRBD1 or TRBD2 (6 bases each). Trimming took 10 bases from V and 4 from J, leaving 20 bases between them. CDR1 MNHEY and CDR2 SMNVEV come from the germline V gene (reference sequence). The CDR3 extends over 14 amino acids. The CDR3 loop is CATSGGPEGYEQYF. CDR3 coding DNA: TGTGCCACCTCTGGGGGGCCCGAAGGGTACGAGCAGTACTTC.

The sample holds a few counts of this clone. The rearrangement uses TRBV5-1 and TRBJ1-5, with D possibly matching TRBD1 (6 bases). The V end was cut by 0 bases, the J end by 0 bases, with 7 bases between. The CDR3 length is 15 residues. Germline loops: CDR1 SGHRS, CDR2 YFSETQ. CDR3 protein: CASSLGGASNQPQHF. The CDR3 DNA reads as TGCGCCAGCAGCTTGGGGGGGGCTAGCAATCAGCCCCAGCATTTT.

The V call is TRBV4-1, the J call TRBJ1-6, with TRBD1 matching over 7 bases. The CDR3 totals 18 residues. Trimming cost V 1 base and J 7 bases; bases outside gene matches: 13. CDR1 and CDR2 (germline): MGHRA, YSYEKL. CDR3 nucleotides: TGCGCCAGCAGCCAAGGTGGCGAAGGGGGCGCGTCCAATTCACCCCTCCACTTT. It codes for CASSQGGEGGASNSPLHF.